What follows are 32 T cell receptor beta chains derived from one specimen sequenced in a study of T cells in Graves' hyperthyroidism and ophthalmopathy. RNA transcripts served as the template for amplifying TCR beta CDR3 regions. HTBI primers were used for first-round RT-PCR of the TCR CDR3. A single record per CDR3 protein comes from TCRdb applying MiXCR to the multiplex PCR reads. The table lists some 620,000 distinct CDR3 sequences, 15% to 20% of them singletons. The sample taken for sequencing was blood. These receptors originate from a woman aged 30 to 39 with Graves' hyperthyroidism.

This clonotype has a count of ten or more. J is TRBJ2-1 and V is TRBV24-1; 7 bases agree with TRBD1. V lost 2 bases and J lost 7; bases outside the gene matches: 7. Germline CDR1 reads KGHDR; CDR2 reads SFDVKD. The CDR3 loop spans 15 amino acids. CDR3 sequence: CATSDSRTGGNEQFF. The CDR3 coding sequence is TGTGCCACCAGTGATTCCCGGACAGGTGGGAATGAGCAGTTCTTC.

This clonotype occurred many times. This sequence joins TRBV11-3 and TRBJ2-1, with 7 bases aligning to TRBD2. The CDR3 covers 13 residues. The ends lost 3 bases at V and 9 bases at J; junction bases unmatched: 5. CDR1 is SGHNT, CDR2 YENEEA, per germline. The CDR3 DNA sequence: TGTGCCAGCAGCTTGGGCGGCGGGGGTGAGCAGTTCTTC. This translates into CASSLGGGGEQFF.

This clonotype was seen a handful of times. The CDR3 here is CASKDSQYNEQFF. The CDR3 DNA follows: TGCGCCAGCAAGGACTCCCAGTACAATGAGCAGTTCTTC. The rearrangement joins TRBV5-1 to TRBJ2-1; possible D gene TRBD2, 5 bases. Germline CDR1 and CDR2: SGHRS and YFSETQ. Trimming took 6 bases from V and 4 from J, leaving 11 bases between them. The CDR3 runs 13 residues.

This clonotype has only a few counts. The chain recombines TRBV28 with TRBJ1-6; 7 bases are a match to TRBD1. CDR1 and CDR2 (germline): MDHEN, SYDVKM. The CDR3 sequence is 14 residues long. V shed 8 bases, J shed 9 bases, and the junction held 10 bases outside the gene matches. In DNA, the CDR3 is TGTGCCAGCCTCCCCGACAGGGTAGCTTCACCCCTCCACTTT. Translation gives CASLPDRVASPLHF.

This clonotype is a singleton in its sample. This chain connects TRBV24-1 to TRBJ2-2, with 11 bases aligning to TRBD2. Germline V CDR1 and CDR2: KGHDR, SFDVKD. CDR3 size: 16 residues. The V gene end was trimmed by 6 bases and the J gene end by 5 bases; junction bases not matched to a gene: 7. DNA for the CDR3: TGTGCCACCAGTACGCTAGCGGGAGGCGGGACCGGGGAGCTGTTTTTT. This translates into CATSTLAGGGTGELFF.

This clonotype was seen many times. The V gene is TRBV11-2, the J gene TRBJ2-2; TRBD1 or TRBD2 may be the D gene (5 bases each). V lost 5 bases, J lost 1 base, and 14 bases lay in between. Looked up from germline, CDR1 is SGHAT and CDR2 is FQNNGV. The CDR3 length is 16 residues. The CDR3 protein is CASSLRGDGNTGELFF. CDR3 DNA: TGTGCCAGCAGCCTTCGTGGGGACGGGAACACCGGGGAGCTGTTTTTT.

The chain uses TRBV12-3 or TRBV12-4 and TRBJ2-1; D tentatively reads TRBD1 or TRBD2 (7 bases each). The CDR3 sequence is 15 residues long. V was cut by 5 bases and J by 3 bases, with 14 bases left in between. The CDR3 coding sequence is TGTGCCAGCAGTCATCCAGGGGGGGGCTACAATGAGCAGTTCTTC. It encodes CASSHPGGGYNEQFF.

The chain carries TRBV9 and TRBJ2-1, with 9 bases identical to TRBD2. The CDR3 consists of 17 residues. Trimming removed 0 bases from V and 0 bases from J; junction bases left unmatched: 4. Germline V lookup: CDR1 SGDLS, CDR2 YYNGEE. CDR3 sequence reads: CASSVGSGRPSYNEQFF. The CDR3 nucleotides are TGTGCCAGCAGCGTAGGGAGCGGGAGGCCCTCCTACAATGAGCAGTTCTTC.

This clonotype was recorded many times. DNA of the CDR3: TGTGCCAGCAGTCTCCTGGACGGGGAGCTGTTTTTT. It codes for CASSLLDGELFF. The chain links TRBV12-3 or TRBV12-4 to TRBJ2-2; D gene uncertain. There are 12 residues in the CDR3. V was trimmed by 5 bases and J by 7 bases, leaving 8 bases between them.

In its sample, this clonotype was seen many times. V is TRBV3-1 and J is TRBJ1-1; D is undetermined. Looked up from germline, CDR1 is LGHDT and CDR2 is YNNKEL (reference sequence). With 3 bases removed from V and 6 bases from J, the gap between germline ends came to 8 bases. The CDR3 length is 12 residues. In DNA, the CDR3 is TGTGCCAGCAGCCACTCGGACTCTGAAGCTTTCTTT. This encodes CASSHSDSEAFF.

The chain carries TRBV19 and TRBJ1-1, with D possibly TRBD1 on 6 matching bases. The germline V gene has CDR1 LNHDA and CDR2 SQIVND (reference sequence). V was cut by 7 bases and J by 0 bases, with 15 bases left in between. This CDR3 has 15 residues. The CDR3 coding sequence is TGTGCCAGTACTCTCCAAGGGGGGCTGAACACTGAAGCTTTCTTT. This sequence encodes CASTLQGGLNTEAFF. The variable domain in full, with the rest retrieved from reference TRBV19 and TRBJ1-1, is DGGITQSPKYLFRKEGQNVTLSCEQNLNHDAMYWYRQDPGQGLRLIYYSQIVNDFQKGDIAEGYSVSREKKESFPLTVTSAQKNPTAFYLCASTLQGGLNTEAFFGQGTRLTVV.

In this sample, this clonotype turned up many times. The V gene is TRBV20-1, the J gene TRBJ2-1; TRBD2 is a possible D gene (6 bases). Looked up from germline, CDR1 is DFQATT and CDR2 is SNEGSKA (reference sequence). Trimming pared 6 bases from V and 0 bases from J, leaving 12 bases between. The CDR3 sequence is 14 residues long. The CDR3 DNA sequence: TGCAGTGCAAAGACTAGACACTCCTACAATGAGCAGTTCTTC. Its protein is CSAKTRHSYNEQFF.

This clonotype turned up a few times. CDR3 loop: CASSQETSGIYNEQFF. CDR3 sequence (DNA): TGCGCCAGCAGCCAAGAAACTAGCGGGATATACAATGAGCAGTTCTTC. The chain links TRBV4-3 to TRBJ2-1; 10 nucleotides agree with TRBD2. J gave up 4 bases and V 0 bases, and 3 bases lay outside the gene matches. The CDR3 has 16 residues. Germline CDR1 LGHNA, CDR2 YSLEER.

V gene TRBV5-6 combines with J gene TRBJ1-4, with 7 positions matching TRBD1. V dropped 4 bases and J dropped 0; count of bases not matched to a gene: 3. This CDR3 has 15 amino acids. CDR1 and CDR2 (germline): SGHDT, YYEEEE. The CDR3: CASSRGQATNEKLFF. As DNA, the CDR3 is TGTGCCAGCAGCCGCGGACAGGCAACTAATGAAAAACTGTTTTTT.

The chain combines TRBV29-1 with TRBJ2-7; possible D gene TRBD2, 7 bases. Per germline, CDR1 SQVTM and CDR2 ANQGSEA. This CDR3 is built from 15 residues. Deletions cut 7 bases from V and 3 bases from J, with 22 bases between. This CDR3 is CSARSGEGVIYEQYF. For the CDR3, the DNA is TGCAGCGCCCGGTCCGGGGAGGGGGTTATCTACGAGCAGTACTTC.

This clonotype was seen many times. The chain is built from TRBV6-1 and TRBJ2-1; D is possibly TRBD2 (5 bases). CDR3 length: 14 amino acids. Deletions cut 8 bases from V and 10 bases from J, with 21 bases between. From germline, CDR1 is MNHNS and CDR2 SASEGT. CDR3 sequence reads: CASGGHPPREEQFF. The CDR3, as DNA: TGTGCCAGCGGCGGGCACCCGCCAAGGGAGGAGCAGTTCTTC.

This clonotype is a singleton in its sample. The gene calls are TRBV19 and TRBJ2-7; maybe TRBD2 (6 bases). V was cut by 4 bases and J by 0 bases, with 13 bases left in between. The CDR3 sequence is 15 residues long. Germline V gene data show CDR1 as LNHDA and CDR2 as SQIVND (reference sequence). Here the CDR3 DNA reads TGTGCCAGTAGTAACGTAGCGGACGCCTCCTACGAGCAGTACTTC. The encoded protein is CASSNVADASYEQYF.

Ten or more counts support this clonotype. The chain couples TRBV13 to TRBJ2-3; TRBD2 matches 13 bases. The CDR3 spans 13 residues. V was pared by 5 bases and J by 8 bases, with 1 base of the junction left unmatched. The germline V gene has CDR1 PRHDT and CDR2 FYEKMQ (reference sequence). Here the CDR3 DNA reads TGTGCCAGCAGCCGGACTAGCGGGGGTACGCAGTATTTT. Translation gives CASSRTSGGTQYF. Supplemented by reference TRBV13 and TRBJ2-3, the full variable domain reads AAGVIQSPRHLIKEKRETATLKCYPIPRHDTVYWYQQGPGQDPQFLISFYEKMQSDKGSIPDRFSAQQFSDYHSELNMSSLELGDSALYFCASSRTSGGTQYFGPGTRLTVL.

In its sample, this clonotype was seen many times. The rearrangement uses TRBV28 and TRBJ2-3, with D hard to call. Germline CDR1 and CDR2: MDHEN and SYDVKM. CDR3 length: 11 amino acids. Trimming stripped 6 bases from V and 5 bases from J, with 6 bases between. The CDR3, as DNA: TGTGCCAGCAGCTTTAGAGATACGCAGTATTTT. Translation gives CASSFRDTQYF.

This clonotype was observed a handful of times. This rearrangement joins TRBV9 to TRBJ2-3; no clear D gene. Germline-derived CDR1 and CDR2 are SGDLS and YYNGEE. There are 17 residues in the CDR3. V lost 1 base and J lost 2, with 17 bases in between. The CDR3 DNA sequence: TGTGCCAGCAGCGTATCAACCGATAGCAGGCCCACAGATACGCAGTATTTT. This codes for CASSVSTDSRPTDTQYF.

The chain has TRBV5-1 and TRBJ1-5; 8 positions match TRBD1. Losses at the gene ends were 2 bases for V and 5 bases for J; bases not matched to a gene: 6. The CDR3 runs 15 residues. Germline assignment: CDR1 SGHRS and CDR2 YFSETQ. The CDR3 sequence: CASSLTGGNHQPQHF. For the CDR3, the DNA is TGCGCCAGCAGCTTAACAGGGGGGAATCATCAGCCCCAGCATTTT.

This clonotype has a count of ten or more. This chain connects TRBV24-1 to TRBJ2-1, with 10 bases identical to TRBD2. Losses at the gene ends were 6 bases for V and 3 bases for J; bases not matched to a gene: 7. The germline CDR1 and CDR2 sequences are KGHDR and SFDVKD. CDR3 length: 16 amino acids. The CDR3 protein is CATSRTSGSIYNEQFF. In nucleotides, the CDR3 is TGTGCCACCAGTCGGACTAGCGGAAGCATCTACAATGAGCAGTTCTTC.

This clonotype occurred many times. The chain has TRBV12-3 or TRBV12-4 and TRBJ2-1; 8 bases line up with TRBD2. The ends lost 6 bases at V and 6 bases at J; junction bases unmatched: 7. CDR3 length: 14 residues. CDR3 sequence: CASRQSGSLNEQFF. The DNA of the CDR3 is TGTGCCAGCAGGCAAAGCGGGAGTCTCAATGAGCAGTTCTTC.

CDR3: CASSDPTPWQGQPQHF. Here the CDR3 DNA reads TGTGCCAGCAGTGACCCCACTCCGTGGCAGGGTCAGCCCCAGCATTTT. This chain connects TRBV2 to TRBJ1-5; TRBD1 is a possible D gene (5 bases). The CDR3 has 16 residues. V was shortened by 3 bases and J by 6 bases, with 18 bases between the two germline ends. Germline loops: CDR1 SNHLY, CDR2 FYNNEI.

This chain connects TRBV20-1 to TRBJ2-1, with D possibly being TRBD1 (6 bases). Germline V gene lookup returns CDR1 DFQATT and CDR2 SNEGSKA (reference sequence). Trimming took 2 bases from V and 7 from J, leaving 12 bases between them. The CDR3 spans 13 residues. CDR3 DNA sequence: TGCAGTGCTAGAACAAGGGGGTTAAATGAGCAGTTCTTC. It translates to CSARTRGLNEQFF.

At least ten counts were recorded for this clonotype. The gene calls are TRBV6-1 and TRBJ2-7; no clear D gene. The V and J ends lost 5 bases and 3 bases respectively, with 8 bases between them. The CDR3 runs to 12 residues. Germline CDR1 is MNHNS and CDR2 is SASEGT. The CDR3 region has the DNA TGTGCCAGCAGTCCCAATTTCTACGAGCAGTACTTC. Protein product: CASSPNFYEQYF.

This clonotype was counted a few times. In DNA form, the CDR3 reads TGTGCCAGCAGCCTTACCGGGACAACGAACACCGGGGAGCTGTTTTTT. The encoded protein is CASSLTGTTNTGELFF. The chain is built from TRBV7-3 and TRBJ2-2; a possible D gene is TRBD1 (6 bases). V gave up 5 bases and J gave up 0 bases, with 13 bases separating them. Germline CDR1 and CDR2: SGHTA and FQGTGA. This CDR3 region has 16 residues.

This clonotype was found many times. The chain links TRBV7-2 to TRBJ1-1; no firm D call. Germline V gives CDR1 SGHTA, CDR2 FQGNSA. This CDR3 has 14 amino acids. Trimming took off 4 bases at V and 4 bases at J, with 13 bases between the two ends. In nucleotides, the CDR3 is TGTGCCAGCAGCTCTAGGCTAACTCTCACTGAAGCTTTCTTT. It specifies CASSSRLTLTEAFF.

This clonotype was recorded many times. This chain links TRBV5-5 with TRBJ2-7; TRBD2 might be the D (6 bases). Germline V lookup: CDR1 SGHKS, CDR2 YYEKEE (reference sequence). The CDR3 loop spans 15 amino acids. V was cut by 0 bases and J by 2 bases, with 12 bases left in between. Written as DNA, the CDR3 is TGTGCCAGCAGCTTGGGGGCGCGGGATACCTACGAGCAGTACTTC. Residues: CASSLGARDTYEQYF.

There are many counts of this clonotype. The gene calls are TRBV27 and TRBJ2-5, with D maybe TRBD2 (6 bases). CDR3 length: 14 amino acids. CDR1 is MNHEY, CDR2 SMNVEV, per germline (reference sequence). V gave up 5 bases and J gave up 5 bases, with 15 bases separating them. The CDR3 is CASSPTTSGETQYF. The CDR3, as DNA: TGTGCCAGCAGTCCAACTACCAGCGGGGAGACCCAGTACTTC.

The table lists this clonotype with many counts. The V call is TRBV12-3 or TRBV12-4, the J call TRBJ2-3; no definite D call. The length of the CDR3 is 14 residues. V was pared by 7 bases and J by 0 bases, with 11 bases between. The CDR3 DNA reads as TGTGCCAGCACCACGTTGTATAGCACAGATACGCAGTATTTT. Translation: CASTTLYSTDTQYF.

The CDR3 loop reads CASREGGLSGNTIYF. The CDR3 DNA follows: TGTGCCAGCCGAGAGGGGGGACTCTCTGGAAACACCATATATTTT. The chain uses TRBV6-2 or TRBV6-3 and TRBJ1-3, with D possibly TRBD1 on 6 matching bases. The CDR3 spans 15 residues. Germline V lookup: CDR1 MNHEY, CDR2 SVGEGT. V was cut by 8 bases and J by 0 bases, with 14 bases left in between.